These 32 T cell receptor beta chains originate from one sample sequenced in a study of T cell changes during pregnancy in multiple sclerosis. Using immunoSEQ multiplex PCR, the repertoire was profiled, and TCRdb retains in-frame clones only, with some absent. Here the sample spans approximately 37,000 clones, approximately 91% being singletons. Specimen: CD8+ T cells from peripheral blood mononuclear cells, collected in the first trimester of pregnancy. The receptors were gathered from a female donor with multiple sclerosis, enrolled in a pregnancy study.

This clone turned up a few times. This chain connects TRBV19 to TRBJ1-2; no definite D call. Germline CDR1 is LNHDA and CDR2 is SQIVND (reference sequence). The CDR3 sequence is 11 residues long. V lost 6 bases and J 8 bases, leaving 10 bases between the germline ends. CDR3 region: CASSAGAGYTF. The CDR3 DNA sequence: TGTGCCAGTAGCGCTGGAGCGGGCTACACCTTC.

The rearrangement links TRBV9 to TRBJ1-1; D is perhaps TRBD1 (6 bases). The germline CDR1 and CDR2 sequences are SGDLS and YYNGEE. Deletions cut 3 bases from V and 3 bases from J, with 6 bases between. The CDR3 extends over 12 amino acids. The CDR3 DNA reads TGTGCCAGCAGCGAGGGGGACACTGAAGCTTTCTTT. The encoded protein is CASSEGDTEAFF.

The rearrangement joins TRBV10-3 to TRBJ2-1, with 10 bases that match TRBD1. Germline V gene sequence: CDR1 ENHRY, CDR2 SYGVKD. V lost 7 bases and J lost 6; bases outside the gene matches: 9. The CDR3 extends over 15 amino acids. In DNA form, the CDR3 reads TGTGCCATCAATCCGGGACAGGGGATGGTCAATGAGCAGTTCTTC. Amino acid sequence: CAINPGQGMVNEQFF.

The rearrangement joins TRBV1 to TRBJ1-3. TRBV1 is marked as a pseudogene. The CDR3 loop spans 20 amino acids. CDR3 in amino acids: CTSSQDTRTFTVSRGNTIYF. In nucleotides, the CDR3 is TGCACCAGCAGCCAAGATACCCGCACCTTTACCGTATCGCGGGGAAACACCATATATTTT.

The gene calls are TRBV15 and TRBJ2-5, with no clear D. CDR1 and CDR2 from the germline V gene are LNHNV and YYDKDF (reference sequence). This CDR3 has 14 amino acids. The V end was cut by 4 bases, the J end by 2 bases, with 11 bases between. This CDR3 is CATSTDSVQETQYF. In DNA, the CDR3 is TGTGCCACCAGCACTGACTCAGTTCAAGAGACCCAGTACTTC.

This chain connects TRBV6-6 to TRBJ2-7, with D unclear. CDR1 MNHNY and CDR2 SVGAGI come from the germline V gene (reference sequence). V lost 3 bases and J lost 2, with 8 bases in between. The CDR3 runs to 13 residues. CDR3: CASSYAETYEQYF. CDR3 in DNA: TGTGCCAGCAGTTATGCGGAGACCTACGAGCAGTACTTC.

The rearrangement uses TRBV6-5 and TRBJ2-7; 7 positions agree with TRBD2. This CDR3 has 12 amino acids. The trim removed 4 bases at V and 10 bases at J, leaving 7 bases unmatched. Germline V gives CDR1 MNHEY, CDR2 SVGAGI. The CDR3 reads CASSLSSGDQYF. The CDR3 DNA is TGTGCCAGCAGTTTATCCAGCGGGGACCAGTACTTC.

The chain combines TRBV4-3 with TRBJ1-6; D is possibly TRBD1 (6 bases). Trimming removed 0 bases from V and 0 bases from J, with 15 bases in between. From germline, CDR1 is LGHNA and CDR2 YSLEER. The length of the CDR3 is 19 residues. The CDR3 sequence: CASSQEARGAGSYNSPLHF. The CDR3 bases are TGCGCCAGCAGCCAAGAGGCCCGGGGGGCGGGCTCCTATAATTCACCCCTCCACTTT.

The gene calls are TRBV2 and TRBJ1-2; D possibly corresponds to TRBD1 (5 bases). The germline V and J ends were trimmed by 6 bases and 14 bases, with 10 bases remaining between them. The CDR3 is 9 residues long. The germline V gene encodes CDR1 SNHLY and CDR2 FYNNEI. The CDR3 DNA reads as TGTGCCAGCAGCAGGGTGGAGACCTTC. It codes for CASSRVETF.

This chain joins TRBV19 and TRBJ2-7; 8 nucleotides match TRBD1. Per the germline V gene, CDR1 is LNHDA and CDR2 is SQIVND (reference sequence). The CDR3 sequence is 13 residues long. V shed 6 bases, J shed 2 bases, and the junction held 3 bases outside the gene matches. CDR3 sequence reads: CASRKDRAYEQYF. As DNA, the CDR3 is TGTGCCAGTAGAAAGGACAGGGCCTACGAGCAGTACTTC.

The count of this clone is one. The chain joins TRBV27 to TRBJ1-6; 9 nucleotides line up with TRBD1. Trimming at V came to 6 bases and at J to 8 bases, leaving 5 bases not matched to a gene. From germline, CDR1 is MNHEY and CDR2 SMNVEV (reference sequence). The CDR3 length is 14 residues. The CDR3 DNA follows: TGTGCCAGCAGCCTAGACAGGGGGGATTCACCCCTCCACTTT. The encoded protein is CASSLDRGDSPLHF.

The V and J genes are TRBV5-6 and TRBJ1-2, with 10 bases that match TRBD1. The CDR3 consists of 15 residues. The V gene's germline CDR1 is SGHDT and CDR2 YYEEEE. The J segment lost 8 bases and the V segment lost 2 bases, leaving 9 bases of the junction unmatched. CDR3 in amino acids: CASSFGTGASMGYTF. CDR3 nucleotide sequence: TGTGCCAGCAGCTTTGGGACAGGGGCCAGCATGGGCTACACCTTC.

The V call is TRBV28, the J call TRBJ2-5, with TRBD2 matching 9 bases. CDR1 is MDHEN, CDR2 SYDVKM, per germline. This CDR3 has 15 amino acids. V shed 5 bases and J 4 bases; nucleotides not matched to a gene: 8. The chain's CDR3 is CASSRLAVVGETQYF. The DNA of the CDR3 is TGTGCCAGCAGTCGACTAGCGGTGGTAGGAGAGACCCAGTACTTC. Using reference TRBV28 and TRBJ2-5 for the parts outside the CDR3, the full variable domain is DVKVTQSSRYLVKRTGEKVFLECVQDMDHENMFWYRQDPGLGLRLIYFSYDVKMKEKGDIPEGYSVSREKKERFSLILESASTNQTSMYLCASSRLAVVGETQYFGPGTRLLVL.

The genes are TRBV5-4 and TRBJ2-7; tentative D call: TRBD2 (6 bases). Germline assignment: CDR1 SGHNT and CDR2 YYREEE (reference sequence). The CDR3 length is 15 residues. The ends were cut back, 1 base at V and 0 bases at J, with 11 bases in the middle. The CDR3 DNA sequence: TGTGCCAGCAGCTTGCTCGCGGGGAGCTCCTACGAGCAGTACTTC. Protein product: CASSLLAGSSYEQYF.

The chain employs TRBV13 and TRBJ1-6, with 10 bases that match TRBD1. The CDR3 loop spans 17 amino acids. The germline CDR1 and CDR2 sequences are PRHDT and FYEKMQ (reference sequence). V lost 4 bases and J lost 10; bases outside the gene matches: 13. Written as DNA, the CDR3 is TGTGCCAGCAGCTATCCGACAGGGGGCAGGAGAGGATCACCCCTCCACTTT. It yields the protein CASSYPTGGRRGSPLHF.

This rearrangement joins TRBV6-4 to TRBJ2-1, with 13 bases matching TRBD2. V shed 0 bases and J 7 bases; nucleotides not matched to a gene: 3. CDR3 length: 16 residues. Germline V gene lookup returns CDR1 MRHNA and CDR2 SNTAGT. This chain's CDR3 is CASSDSTSGGGNEQFF. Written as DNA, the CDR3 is TGTGCCAGCAGTGACTCAACTAGCGGGGGGGGGAATGAGCAGTTCTTC.

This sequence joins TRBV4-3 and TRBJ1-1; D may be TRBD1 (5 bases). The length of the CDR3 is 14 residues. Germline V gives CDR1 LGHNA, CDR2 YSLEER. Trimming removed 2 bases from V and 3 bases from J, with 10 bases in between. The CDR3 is CASSQREGYTEAFF. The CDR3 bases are TGCGCCAGCAGCCAACGGGAGGGGTACACTGAAGCTTTCTTT.

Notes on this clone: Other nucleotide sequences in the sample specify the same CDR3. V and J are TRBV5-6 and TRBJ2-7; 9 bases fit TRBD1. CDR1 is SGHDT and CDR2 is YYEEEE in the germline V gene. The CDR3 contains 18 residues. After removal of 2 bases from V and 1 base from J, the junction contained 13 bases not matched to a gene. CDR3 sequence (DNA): TGTGCCAGCAGCTTCTCCATACTACCGGGACAGGGATCCTACGAGCAGTACTTC. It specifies CASSFSILPGQGSYEQYF.

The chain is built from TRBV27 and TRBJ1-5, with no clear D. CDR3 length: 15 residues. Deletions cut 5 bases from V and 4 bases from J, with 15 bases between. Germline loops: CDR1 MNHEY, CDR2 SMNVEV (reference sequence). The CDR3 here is CASSPGGSSNQPQHF. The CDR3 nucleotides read TGTGCCAGCAGTCCCGGCGGGTCCTCAAATCAGCCCCAGCATTTT.

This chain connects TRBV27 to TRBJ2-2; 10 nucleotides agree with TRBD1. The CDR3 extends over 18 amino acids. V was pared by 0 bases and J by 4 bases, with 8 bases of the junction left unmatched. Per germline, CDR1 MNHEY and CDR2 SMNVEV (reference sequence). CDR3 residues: CASSLSDGTGVGTGELFF. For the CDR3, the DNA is TGTGCCAGCAGTTTATCGGACGGGACAGGGGTCGGCACCGGGGAGCTGTTTTTT.

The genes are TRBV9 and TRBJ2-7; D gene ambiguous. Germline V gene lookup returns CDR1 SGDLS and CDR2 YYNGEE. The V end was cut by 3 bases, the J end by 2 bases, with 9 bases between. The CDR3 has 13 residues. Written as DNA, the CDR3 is TGTGCCAGCAGCGGGGCCCGCCCCTACGAGCAGTACTTC. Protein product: CASSGARPYEQYF.

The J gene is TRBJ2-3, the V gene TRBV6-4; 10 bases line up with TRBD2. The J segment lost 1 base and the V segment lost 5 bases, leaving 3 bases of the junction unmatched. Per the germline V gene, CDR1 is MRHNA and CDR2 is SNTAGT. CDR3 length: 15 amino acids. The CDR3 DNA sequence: TGTGCCAGCAGTTCCCTAGCGGGGGGCACAGATACGCAGTATTTT. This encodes CASSSLAGGTDTQYF.

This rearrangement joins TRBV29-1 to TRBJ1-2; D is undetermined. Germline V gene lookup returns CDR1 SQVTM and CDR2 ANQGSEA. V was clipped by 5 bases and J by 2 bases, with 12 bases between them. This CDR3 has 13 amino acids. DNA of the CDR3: TGCAGCGTTCCTACCCGTCTCAACTATGGCTACACCTTC. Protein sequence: CSVPTRLNYGYTF.

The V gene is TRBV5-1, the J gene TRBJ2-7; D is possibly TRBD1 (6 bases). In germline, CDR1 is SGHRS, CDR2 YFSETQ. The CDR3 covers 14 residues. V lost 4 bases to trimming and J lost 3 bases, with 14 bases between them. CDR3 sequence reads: CASSKGQGGYEQYF. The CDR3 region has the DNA TGCGCCAGCAGCAAAGGACAAGGGGGCTACGAGCAGTACTTC.

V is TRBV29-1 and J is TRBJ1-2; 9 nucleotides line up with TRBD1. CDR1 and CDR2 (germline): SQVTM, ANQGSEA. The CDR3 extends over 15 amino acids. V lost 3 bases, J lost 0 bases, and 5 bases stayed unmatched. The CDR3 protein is CSVDGTGTTNYGYTF. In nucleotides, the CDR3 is TGCAGCGTTGATGGGACAGGGACTACTAACTATGGCTACACCTTC.

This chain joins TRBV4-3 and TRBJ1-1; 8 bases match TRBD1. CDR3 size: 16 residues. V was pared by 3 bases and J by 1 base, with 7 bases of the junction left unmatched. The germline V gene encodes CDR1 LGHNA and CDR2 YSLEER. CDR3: CASSQMGGTGNTEAFF. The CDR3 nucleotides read TGCGCCAGCAGCCAGATGGGGGGGACAGGGAACACTGAAGCTTTCTTT.

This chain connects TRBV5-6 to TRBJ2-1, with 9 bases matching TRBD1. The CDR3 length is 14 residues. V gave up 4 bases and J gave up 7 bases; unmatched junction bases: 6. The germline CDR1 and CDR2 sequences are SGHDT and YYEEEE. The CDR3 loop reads CASSPGTGQNEQFF. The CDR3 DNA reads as TGTGCCAGCAGCCCCGGGACAGGGCAGAATGAGCAGTTCTTC.

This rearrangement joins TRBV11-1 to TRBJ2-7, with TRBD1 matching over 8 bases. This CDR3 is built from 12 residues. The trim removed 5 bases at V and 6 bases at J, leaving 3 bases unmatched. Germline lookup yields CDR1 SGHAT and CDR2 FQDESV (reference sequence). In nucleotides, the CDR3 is TGTGCCAGCAGCCCGACAGGGGCCGAGCAGTACTTC. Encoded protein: CASSPTGAEQYF.

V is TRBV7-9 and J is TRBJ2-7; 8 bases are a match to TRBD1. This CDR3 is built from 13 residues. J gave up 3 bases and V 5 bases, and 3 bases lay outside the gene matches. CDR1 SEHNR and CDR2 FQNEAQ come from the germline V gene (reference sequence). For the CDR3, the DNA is TGTGCCAGCAGCACCACAGGGGGCTACGAGCAGTACTTC. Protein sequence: CASSTTGGYEQYF.

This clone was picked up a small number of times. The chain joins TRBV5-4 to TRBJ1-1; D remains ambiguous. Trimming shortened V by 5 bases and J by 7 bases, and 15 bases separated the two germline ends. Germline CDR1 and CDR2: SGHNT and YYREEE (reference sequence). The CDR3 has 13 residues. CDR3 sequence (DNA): TGTGCCAGCAGTCCAAGGGAGGGCAGTGAAGCTTTCTTT. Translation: CASSPREGSEAFF.

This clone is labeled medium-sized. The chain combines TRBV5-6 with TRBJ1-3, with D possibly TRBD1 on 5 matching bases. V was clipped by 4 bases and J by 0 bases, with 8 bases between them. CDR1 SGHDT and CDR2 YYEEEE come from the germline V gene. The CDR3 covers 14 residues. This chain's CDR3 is CASSPGGSGNTIYF. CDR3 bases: TGTGCCAGCAGCCCGGGGGGCTCTGGAAACACCATATATTTT. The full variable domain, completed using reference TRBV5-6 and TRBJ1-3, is DAGVTQSPTHLIKTRGQQVTLRCSPKSGHDTVSWYQQALGQGPQFIFQYYEEEERQRGNFPDRFSGHQFPNYSSELNVNALLLGDSALYLCASSPGGSGNTIYFGEGSWLTVV.

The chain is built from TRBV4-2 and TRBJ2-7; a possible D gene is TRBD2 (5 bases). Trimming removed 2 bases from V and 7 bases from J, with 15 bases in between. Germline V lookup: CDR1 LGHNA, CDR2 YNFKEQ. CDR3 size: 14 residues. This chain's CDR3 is CASSQIGTTGEQYF. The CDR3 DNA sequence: TGTGCCAGCAGCCAAATCGGCACCACGGGGGAGCAGTACTTC.